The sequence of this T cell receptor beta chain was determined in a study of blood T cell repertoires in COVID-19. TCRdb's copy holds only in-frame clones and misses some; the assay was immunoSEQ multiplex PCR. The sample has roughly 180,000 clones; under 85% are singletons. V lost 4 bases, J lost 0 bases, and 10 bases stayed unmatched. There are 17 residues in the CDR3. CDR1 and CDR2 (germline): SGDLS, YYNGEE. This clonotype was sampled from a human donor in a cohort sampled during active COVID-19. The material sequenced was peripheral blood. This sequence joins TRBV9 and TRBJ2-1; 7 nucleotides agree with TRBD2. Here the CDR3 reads CASSSPVAGFSYNEQFF. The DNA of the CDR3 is TGTGCCAGCAGCTCCCCGGTAGCGGGTTTCTCCTACAATGAGCAGTTCTTC.